One sample yielded the 21 T cell receptor beta chains listed below, sequenced in a study of blood T cells in healthy people across ages. A second PCR of about 7 to 12 cycles used a sample-barcoded 5' primer and a J-beta primer mix. MiXCR, applied by TCRdb to the 5' RACE reads, yields one record per CDR3 protein. The sample holds roughly 1,700,000 distinct CDR3 sequences; roughly 27% are singletons and the top ten take roughly 8%. Sequencing was done on a sample of blood. These receptor sequences come from a woman in her 30s in good health.

This clonotype was seen a handful of times. The rearrangement joins TRBV29-1 to TRBJ2-1; 8 bases are shared with TRBD1. The V gene's germline CDR1 is SQVTM and CDR2 ANQGSEA. Trimming cost V 2 bases and J 2 bases; bases outside gene matches: 20. This CDR3 has 20 residues. The CDR3 region has the DNA TGCAGCGTTGAACGGTCTCTGGTCAGGGGGCTTGGGGTCCCCTACAATGAGCAGTTCTTC. Translation gives CSVERSLVRGLGVPYNEQFF.

The chain links TRBV20-1 to TRBJ1-2; D possibly corresponds to TRBD1 (6 bases). This CDR3 comprises 14 residues. CDR1 is DFQATT and CDR2 is SNEGSKA in the germline V gene (reference sequence). Between the trimmed V and J ends, which lost 5 bases and 4 bases, there was a span of 17 bases. CDR3 residues: CSAYDRWGLYGYTF. CDR3 DNA: TGCAGTGCTTACGACAGGTGGGGCCTCTATGGCTACACCTTC.

The chain is built from TRBV5-1 and TRBJ2-1, with TRBD2 matching 7 bases. The germline V gene has CDR1 SGHRS and CDR2 YFSETQ. The V segment lost 0 bases and the J segment 10 bases; nucleotides outside the gene matches: 7. This CDR3 contains 14 residues. CDR3 DNA: TGCGCCAGCAGCTTGGCAAAGCGGGAAGGGGAGCAGTTCTTC. Its protein product is CASSLAKREGEQFF.

A note on this clonotype: The junction shows a germline mismatch at one end, possibly a read error. CDR3 sequence: CASSPRQGTIEKLFF. CDR3 nucleotides: TGTGCCAGCAGCCCCAGACAGGGGACTATTGAAAAACTGTTTTTT. The chain joins TRBV7-8 to TRBJ1-4; 8 bases map to TRBD1. In germline, CDR1 is SGHVS, CDR2 FQNEAQ. The CDR3 is 15 residues long.

There are many counts of this clonotype. The chain recombines TRBV7-2 with TRBJ2-7; D may be TRBD1 or TRBD2 (5 bases each). The germline gives CDR1 SGHTA, CDR2 FQGNSA. This CDR3 is 12 amino acids long. V lost 4 bases to trimming and J lost 8 bases, with 12 bases between them. CDR3 DNA sequence: TGTGCCAGCAGCTCCCTTCGGGGACAGCAGTACTTC. Translating gives CASSSLRGQQYF.

The gene calls are TRBV6-2 or TRBV6-3 and TRBJ1-1, with 8 nucleotides matching TRBD1. This CDR3 has 14 residues. CDR1 is MNHEY, CDR2 SVGEGT, per germline. J lost 5 bases, V lost 2 bases, and 4 bases had no gene match. The CDR3 DNA is TGTGCCAGCAGTTACACACAGGGGGTAACTGAAGCTTTCTTT. Translated, it gives CASSYTQGVTEAFF.

V usage is TRBV6-2 or TRBV6-3 and J usage is TRBJ1-5; TRBD1 matches at 8 bases. V was pared by 4 bases and J by 15 bases, with 11 bases of the junction left unmatched. Germline values: CDR1 MNHEY, CDR2 SVGEGT. The CDR3 has 13 amino acids. This CDR3 reads CASSFSGQAQMHF. DNA for the CDR3: TGTGCCAGCAGTTTCTCGGGACAGGCCCAAATGCATTTT.

The table lists this clonotype with a few counts. The chain has TRBV20-1 and TRBJ2-1; 13 bases map to TRBD2. In germline, CDR1 is DFQATT, CDR2 SNEGSKA (reference sequence). The CDR3 loop spans 17 amino acids. Trimming removed 5 bases from V and 6 bases from J; junction bases left unmatched: 13. The CDR3 here is CSAVLLAGGRWSNEQFF. As DNA, the CDR3 is TGCAGTGCTGTACTACTAGCGGGGGGGCGATGGAGCAATGAGCAGTTCTTC.

This clonotype was recorded only once. The chain links TRBV15 to TRBJ2-7, with 7 positions matching TRBD1. This CDR3 has 15 residues. The ends lost 5 bases at V and 7 bases at J; junction bases unmatched: 14. Germline V gives CDR1 LNHNV, CDR2 YYDKDF (reference sequence). This CDR3 is CATSPGGSSYNEQYF. Written as DNA, the CDR3 is TGTGCCACCAGCCCAGGGGGTAGCTCCTACAATGAGCAGTACTTC. Full variable domain (rest looked up from reference TRBV15 and TRBJ2-7): DAMVIQNPRYQVTQFGKPVTLSCSQTLNHNVMYWYQQKSSQAPKLLFHYYDKDFNNEADTPDNFQSRRPNTSFCFLDIRSPGLGDTAMYLCATSPGGSSYNEQYFGPGTRLTVT.

In its sample, this clonotype was seen many times. The chain has TRBV20-1 and TRBJ2-4; D may be TRBD1 or TRBD2 (5 bases each). This CDR3 has 15 amino acids. The germline gives CDR1 DFQATT, CDR2 SNEGSKA (reference sequence). Trimming removed 0 bases at V and 11 bases at J, with 20 bases between. The CDR3 sequence is CSARDRSRDPRLQYF. The CDR3 DNA reads as TGCAGTGCTAGAGATCGGTCGAGGGACCCCCGGCTTCAGTACTTC.

The genes are TRBV29-1 and TRBJ1-1; a weak D match, TRBD1 (6 bases). The V and J ends lost 1 base and 5 bases respectively, with 20 bases between them. The CDR3 has 16 amino acids. From germline, CDR1 is SQVTM and CDR2 ANQGSEA. As DNA, the CDR3 is TGCAGCGTTGAAGGTGTGGGGGGCATTATGTTTACTGAAGCTTTCTTT. Translating it yields CSVEGVGGIMFTEAFF.

This clonotype was recorded at least ten times. The V and J genes are TRBV10-3 and TRBJ2-4; 11 nucleotides align to TRBD2. Near its end, the DNA agrees better with TRBJ2-7, so the J call may be wrong. This CDR3 has 17 amino acids. CDR1 and CDR2 from the germline V gene are ENHRY and SYGVKD. The CDR3 protein is CAISRPPIAGGPGEQYF. In DNA, the CDR3 is TGTGCCATCAGTCGCCCTCCCATAGCGGGAGGGCCGGGCGAGCAGTACTTC.

J is TRBJ1-2 and V is TRBV20-1, with TRBD1 matching 8 bases. CDR1 and CDR2 from the germline V gene are DFQATT and SNEGSKA (reference sequence). The CDR3 length is 13 residues. Trimming at V came to 5 bases and at J to 5 bases, leaving 7 bases not matched to a gene. The CDR3 DNA sequence: TGCAGTGCTGAAAGGGACAGGAGTTATGGCTACACCTTC. This gives the protein CSAERDRSYGYTF.

This clonotype has a count of ten or more. The chain recombines TRBV12-3 or TRBV12-4 with TRBJ1-5; tentative D call: TRBD1 (6 bases). V shed 3 bases and J shed 1 base, with 7 bases lying between them. The CDR3 covers 14 residues. CDR3 loop: CASSLTGSNQPQHF. The CDR3 bases are TGTGCCAGCAGTTTGACAGGCAGCAATCAGCCCCAGCATTTT.

This clonotype was detected only once. The genes are TRBV7-2 and TRBJ2-3, with TRBD2 matching over 8 bases. V was clipped by 5 bases and J by 9 bases; unmatched bases: 10. Germline V lookup: CDR1 SGHTA, CDR2 FQGNSA. This CDR3 has 14 residues. CDR3 loop: CASSPSGSVGTQYF. The CDR3 bases are TGTGCCAGCAGCCCCAGCGGGAGCGTCGGCACGCAGTATTTT.

This rearrangement joins TRBV4-1 to TRBJ2-7, with unresolved D. The CDR3 totals 14 residues. Germline CDR1 reads MGHRA; CDR2 reads YSYEKL. The germline V and J ends were trimmed by 0 bases and 6 bases, with 12 bases remaining between them. The DNA for the CDR3 is TGCGCCAGCAGCCAAGATGTGGGCCAGCTCGAGCAGTACTTC. It encodes CASSQDVGQLEQYF.

This clonotype was observed many times. This chain joins TRBV6-5 and TRBJ2-1; D is unclear. Trimming removed 2 bases from V and 5 bases from J, with 7 bases in between. Germline CDR1 and CDR2: MNHEY and SVGAGI. The CDR3 runs 13 residues. CDR3 nucleotide sequence: TGTGCCAGCAGTTACGGAAGGGACAATGAGCAGTTCTTC. This gives the protein CASSYGRDNEQFF.

On this clonotype itself: A much larger clone is a single base away; this may be a read error. The chain uses TRBV15 and TRBJ2-4, with TRBD1 matching over 9 bases. TRBJ2-7 explains the end of the DNA better; the J call may be wrong. Germline assignment: CDR1 LNHNV and CDR2 YYDKDF (reference sequence). The CDR3 consists of 15 residues. The CDR3 DNA reads TGTACCACAGCGAAGGGGGACAGGGCCTCCTACGAGCAGTACTTC. This codes for CTTAKGDRASYEQYF.

This clonotype was detected only a few times. At one boundary the junction diverges from the germline segment, which might be a read error. V and J are TRBV3-1 and TRBJ1-6; D is ambiguous. Germline assignment: CDR1 LGHDT and CDR2 YNNKEL (reference sequence). The CDR3 contains 13 residues. Here the CDR3 DNA reads TGTGCCAGCAGAGGAGTGGATAATTCACCCATCCACTTT. Protein product: CASRGVDNSPIHF.

This clonotype has ten or more counts. The chain combines TRBV12-3 or TRBV12-4 with TRBJ2-7; D is unresolved. V lost 5 bases to trimming and J lost 9 bases, with 14 bases between them. This CDR3 has 12 amino acids. In DNA form, the CDR3 reads TGTGCCAGCAGTGCCACGCCTAGGGTGCAGTACTTC. It yields the protein CASSATPRVQYF.

The J gene is TRBJ1-2, the V gene TRBV7-9, with 9 bases fitting TRBD1. With 1 base clipped from V and 7 bases from J, the junction kept 10 bases outside the gene matches. Looked up from germline, CDR1 is SEHNR and CDR2 is FQNEAQ (reference sequence). CDR3 length equals 16 residues. For the CDR3, the DNA is TGTGCCAGCAGCTTAGGGGGGGACAGGGCATCGAGTGGCTACACCTTC. It specifies CASSLGGDRASSGYTF.